This TCR beta chain derives from a study of cytotoxic CD8 clonotypes in ibrutinib-treated CLL. Data came from immunoSEQ multiplex PCR; TCRdb stores just in-frame clones and leaves some out. The table shows roughly 200,000 clones, with approximately 72% occurring only once. Losses at the gene ends were 4 bases for V and 3 bases for J; bases not matched to a gene: 6. This CDR3 is 15 amino acids long. From germline, CDR1 is LGHNA and CDR2 YSLEER. The sequence was obtained from a human donor with chronic lymphocytic leukemia. This chain joins TRBV4-3 and TRBJ2-1; 7 positions agree with TRBD1. The sequencing here drew on PBMCs, taken after 24 months of ibrutinib treatment. The CDR3 coding sequence is TGCGCCAGCAGCCGGACCGGGACAGTCTACAATGAGCAGTTCTTC. It yields the protein CASSRTGTVYNEQFF.